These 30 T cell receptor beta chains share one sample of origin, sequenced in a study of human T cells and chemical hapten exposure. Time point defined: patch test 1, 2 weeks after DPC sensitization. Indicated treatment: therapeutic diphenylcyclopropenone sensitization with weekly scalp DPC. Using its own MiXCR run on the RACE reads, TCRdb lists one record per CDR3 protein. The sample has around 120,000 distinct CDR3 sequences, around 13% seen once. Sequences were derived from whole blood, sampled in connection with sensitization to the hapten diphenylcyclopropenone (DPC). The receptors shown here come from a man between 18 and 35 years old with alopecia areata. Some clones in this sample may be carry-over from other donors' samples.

CDR3 sequence: CASSSTTGASYEQYF. The CDR3 region has the DNA TGTGCCAGCAGCTCGACGACAGGGGCCTCCTACGAGCAGTACTTC. V usage is TRBV7-9 and J usage is TRBJ2-7, with 8 bases that match TRBD1. The germline V gene encodes CDR1 SEHNR and CDR2 FQNEAQ (reference sequence). The junction had 5 bases not matched to a gene; V was cut back by 4 bases and J by 0 bases. This CDR3 has 15 residues. Full variable domain (rest looked up from reference TRBV7-9 and TRBJ2-7): DTGVSQNPRHKITKRGQNVTFRCDPISEHNRLYWYRQTLGQGPEFLTYFQNEAQLEKSRLLSDRFSAERPKGSFSTLEIQRTEQGDSAMYLCASSSTTGASYEQYFGPGTRLTVT.

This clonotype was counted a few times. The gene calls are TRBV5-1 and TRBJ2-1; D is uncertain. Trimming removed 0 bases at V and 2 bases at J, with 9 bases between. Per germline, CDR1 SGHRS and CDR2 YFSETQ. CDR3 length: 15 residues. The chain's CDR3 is CASSLVGATYNEQFF. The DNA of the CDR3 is TGCGCCAGCAGCTTGGTGGGCGCCACCTACAATGAGCAGTTCTTC.

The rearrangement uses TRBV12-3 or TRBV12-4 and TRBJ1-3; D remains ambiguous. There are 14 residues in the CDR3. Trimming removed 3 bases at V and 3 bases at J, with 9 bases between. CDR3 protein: CASSFLRVGNTIYF. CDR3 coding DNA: TGTGCCAGCAGTTTCTTAAGGGTTGGAAACACCATATATTTT.

CDR3 amino acids: CAISESGGYQPQHF. The CDR3, as DNA: TGTGCCATCAGTGAGTCGGGCGGATATCAGCCCCAGCATTTT. The chain links TRBV10-3 to TRBJ1-5, with D hard to call. Germline V gene data show CDR1 as ENHRY and CDR2 as SYGVKD. The V gene lost 0 bases and the J gene lost 5 bases, with 8 bases spanning the gap. CDR3 size: 14 residues.

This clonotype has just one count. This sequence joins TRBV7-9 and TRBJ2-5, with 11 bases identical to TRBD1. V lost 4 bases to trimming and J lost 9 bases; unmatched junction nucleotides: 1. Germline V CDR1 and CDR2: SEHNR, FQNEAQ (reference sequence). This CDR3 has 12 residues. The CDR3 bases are TGTGCCAGCAGCTCGGGACAGGGGGCCCAGTACTTC. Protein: CASSSGQGAQYF. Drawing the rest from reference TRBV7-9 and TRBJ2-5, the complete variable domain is DTGVSQNPRHKITKRGQNVTFRCDPISEHNRLYWYRQTLGQGPEFLTYFQNEAQLEKSRLLSDRFSAERPKGSFSTLEIQRTEQGDSAMYLCASSSGQGAQYFGPGTRLLVL.

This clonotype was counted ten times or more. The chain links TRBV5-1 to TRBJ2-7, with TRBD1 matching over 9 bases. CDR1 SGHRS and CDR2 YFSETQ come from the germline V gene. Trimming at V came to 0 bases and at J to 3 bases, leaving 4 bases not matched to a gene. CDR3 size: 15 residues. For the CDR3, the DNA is TGCGCCAGCAGCTTGGACAGGACAGGGGACTACGAGCAGTACTTC. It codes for CASSLDRTGDYEQYF.

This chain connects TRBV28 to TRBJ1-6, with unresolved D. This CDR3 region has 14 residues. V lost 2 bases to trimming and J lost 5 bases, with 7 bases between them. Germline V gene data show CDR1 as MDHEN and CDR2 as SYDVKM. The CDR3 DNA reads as TGTGCCAGCAGTTTAGGTTCTAATAATTCACCCCTCCACTTT. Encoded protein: CASSLGSNNSPLHF.

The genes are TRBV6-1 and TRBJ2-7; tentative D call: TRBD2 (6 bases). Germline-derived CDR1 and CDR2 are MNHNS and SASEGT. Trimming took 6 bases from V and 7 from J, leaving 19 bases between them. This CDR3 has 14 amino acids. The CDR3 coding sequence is TGTGCCAGCAGCCCTGTGGGGGGTCGTGATGAGCAGTACGTC. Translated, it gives CASSPVGGRDEQYV.

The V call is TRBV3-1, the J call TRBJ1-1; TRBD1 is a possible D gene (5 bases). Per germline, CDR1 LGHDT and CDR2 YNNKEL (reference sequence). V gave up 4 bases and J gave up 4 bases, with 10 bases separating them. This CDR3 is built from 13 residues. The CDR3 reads CASSLGLSTEAFF. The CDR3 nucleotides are TGTGCCAGCAGCCTGGGGCTTTCCACTGAAGCTTTCTTT.

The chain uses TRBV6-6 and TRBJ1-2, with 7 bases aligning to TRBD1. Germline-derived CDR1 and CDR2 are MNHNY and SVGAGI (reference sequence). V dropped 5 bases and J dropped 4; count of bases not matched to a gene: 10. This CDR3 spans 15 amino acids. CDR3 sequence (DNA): TGTGCCAGCAGTACTGATACAGGGGTGAGCTATGGCTACACCTTC. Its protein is CASSTDTGVSYGYTF.

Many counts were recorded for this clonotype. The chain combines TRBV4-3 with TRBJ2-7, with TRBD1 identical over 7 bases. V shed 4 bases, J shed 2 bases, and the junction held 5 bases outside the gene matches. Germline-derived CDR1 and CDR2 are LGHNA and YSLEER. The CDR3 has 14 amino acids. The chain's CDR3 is CASSLHRGAYEQYF. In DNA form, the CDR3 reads TGCGCCAGCAGCCTACACAGGGGTGCCTACGAGCAGTACTTC.

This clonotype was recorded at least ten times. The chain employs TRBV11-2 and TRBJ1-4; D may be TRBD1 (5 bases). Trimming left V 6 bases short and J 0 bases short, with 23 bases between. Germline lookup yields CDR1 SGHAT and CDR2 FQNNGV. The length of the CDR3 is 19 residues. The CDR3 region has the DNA TGTGCCAGCAGGTACCCAGGGAGCACGGTTGGCGCAACTAATGAAAAACTGTTTTTT. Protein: CASRYPGSTVGATNEKLFF.

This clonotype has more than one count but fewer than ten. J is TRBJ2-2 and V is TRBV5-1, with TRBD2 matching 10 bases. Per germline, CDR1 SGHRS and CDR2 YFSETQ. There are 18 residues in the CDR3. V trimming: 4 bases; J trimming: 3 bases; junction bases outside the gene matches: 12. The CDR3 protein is CASSDQGSSGGYTGELFF. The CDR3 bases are TGCGCCAGCAGCGATCAAGGATCTAGCGGGGGTTACACCGGGGAGCTGTTTTTT.

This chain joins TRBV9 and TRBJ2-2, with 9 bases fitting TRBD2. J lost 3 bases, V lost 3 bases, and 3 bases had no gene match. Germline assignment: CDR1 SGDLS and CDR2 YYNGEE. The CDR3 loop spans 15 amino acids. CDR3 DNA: TGTGCCAGCAGCGCCAGCGGGGGGCACACCGGGGAGCTGTTTTTT. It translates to CASSASGGHTGELFF.

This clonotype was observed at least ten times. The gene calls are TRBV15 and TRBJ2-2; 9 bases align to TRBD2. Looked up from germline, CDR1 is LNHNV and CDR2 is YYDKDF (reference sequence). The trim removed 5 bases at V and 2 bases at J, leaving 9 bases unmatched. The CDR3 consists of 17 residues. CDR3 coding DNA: TGTGCCACCAGCGGAGGGCGACTAGCGGTTAACACCGGGGAGCTGTTTTTT. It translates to CATSGGRLAVNTGELFF. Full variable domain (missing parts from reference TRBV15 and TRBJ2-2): DAMVIQNPRYQVTQFGKPVTLSCSQTLNHNVMYWYQQKSSQAPKLLFHYYDKDFNNEADTPDNFQSRRPNTSFCFLDIRSPGLGDTAMYLCATSGGRLAVNTGELFFGEGSRLTVL.

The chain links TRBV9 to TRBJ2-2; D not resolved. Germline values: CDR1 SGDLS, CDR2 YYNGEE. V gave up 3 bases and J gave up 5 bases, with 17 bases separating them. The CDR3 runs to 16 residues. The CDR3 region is CASSDAGPPWTGELFF. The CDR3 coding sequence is TGTGCCAGCAGCGATGCCGGGCCTCCGTGGACCGGGGAGCTGTTTTTT.

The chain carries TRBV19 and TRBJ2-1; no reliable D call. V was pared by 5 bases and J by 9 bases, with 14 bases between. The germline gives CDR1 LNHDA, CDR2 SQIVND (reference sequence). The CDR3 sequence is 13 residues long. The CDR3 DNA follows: TGTGCCAGTAGTGTCCCGGACGGCCTTGAGCAGTTCTTC. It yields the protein CASSVPDGLEQFF. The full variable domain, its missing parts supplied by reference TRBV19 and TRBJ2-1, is DGGITQSPKYLFRKEGQNVTLSCEQNLNHDAMYWYRQDPGQGLRLIYYSQIVNDFQKGDIAEGYSVSREKKESFPLTVTSAQKNPTAFYLCASSVPDGLEQFFGPGTRLTVL.

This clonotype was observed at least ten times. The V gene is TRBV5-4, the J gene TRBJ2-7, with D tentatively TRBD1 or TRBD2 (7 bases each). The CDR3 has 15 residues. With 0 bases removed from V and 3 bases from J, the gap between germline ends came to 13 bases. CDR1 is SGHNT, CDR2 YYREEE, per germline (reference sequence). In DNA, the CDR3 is TGTGCCAGCAGCTTGGGGACAGGCGGGAGCTACGAGCAGTACTTC. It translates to CASSLGTGGSYEQYF. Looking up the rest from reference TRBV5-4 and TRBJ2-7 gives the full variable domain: ETGVTQSPTHLIKTRGQQVTLRCSSQSGHNTVSWYQQALGQGPQFIFQYYREEENGRGNFPPRFSGLQFPNYSSELNVNALELDDSALYLCASSLGTGGSYEQYFGPGTRLTVT.

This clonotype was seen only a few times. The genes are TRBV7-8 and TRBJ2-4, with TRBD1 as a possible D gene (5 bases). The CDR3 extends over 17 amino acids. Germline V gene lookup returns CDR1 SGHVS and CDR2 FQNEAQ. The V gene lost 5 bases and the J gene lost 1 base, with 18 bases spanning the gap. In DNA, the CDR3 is TGTGCCAGCAGCCTAAACTCAGGGCCATATGCCAAAAACATTCAGTACTTC. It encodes CASSLNSGPYAKNIQYF. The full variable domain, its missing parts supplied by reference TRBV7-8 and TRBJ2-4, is GAGVSQSPRYKVAKRGQDVALRCDPISGHVSLFWYQQALGQGPEFLTYFQNEAQLDKSGLPSDRFFAERPEGSVSTLKIQRTQQEDSAVYLCASSLNSGPYAKNIQYFGAGTRLSVL.

This CDR3 is CASSQDLGLAKNIQYF. CDR3 DNA: TGCGCCAGCAGCCAAGATTTGGGTTTAGCCAAAAACATTCAGTACTTC. This chain uses TRBV4-3 with TRBJ2-4; no definite D call. The length of the CDR3 is 16 residues. Germline V gene sequence: CDR1 LGHNA, CDR2 YSLEER. V gave up 0 bases and J gave up 0 bases, with 9 bases separating them.

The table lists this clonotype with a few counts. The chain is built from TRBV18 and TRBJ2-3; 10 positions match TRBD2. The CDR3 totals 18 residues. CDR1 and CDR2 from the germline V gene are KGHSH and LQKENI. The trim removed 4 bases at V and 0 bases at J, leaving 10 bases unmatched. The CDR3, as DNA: TGTGCCAGCTCACACAGGACTAGCGGCGATACTAGCACAGATACGCAGTATTTT. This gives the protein CASSHRTSGDTSTDTQYF.

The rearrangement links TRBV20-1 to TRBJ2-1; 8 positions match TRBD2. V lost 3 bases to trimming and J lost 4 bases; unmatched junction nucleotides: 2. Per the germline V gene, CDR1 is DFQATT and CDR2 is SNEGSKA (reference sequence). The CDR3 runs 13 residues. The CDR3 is CSASGGEYNEQFF. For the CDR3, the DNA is TGCAGTGCTAGCGGGGGGGAATACAATGAGCAGTTCTTC.

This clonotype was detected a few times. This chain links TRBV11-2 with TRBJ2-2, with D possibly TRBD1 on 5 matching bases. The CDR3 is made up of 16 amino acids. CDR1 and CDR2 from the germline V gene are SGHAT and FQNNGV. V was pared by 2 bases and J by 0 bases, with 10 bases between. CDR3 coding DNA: TGTGCCAGCAGCTTATACGGACACGCGAACACCGGGGAGCTGTTTTTT. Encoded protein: CASSLYGHANTGELFF.

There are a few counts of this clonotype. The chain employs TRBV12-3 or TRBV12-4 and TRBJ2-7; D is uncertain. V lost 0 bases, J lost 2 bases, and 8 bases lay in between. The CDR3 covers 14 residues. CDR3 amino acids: CASSLAGIPYEQYF. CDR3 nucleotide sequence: TGTGCCAGCAGTTTAGCGGGGATCCCCTACGAGCAGTACTTC.

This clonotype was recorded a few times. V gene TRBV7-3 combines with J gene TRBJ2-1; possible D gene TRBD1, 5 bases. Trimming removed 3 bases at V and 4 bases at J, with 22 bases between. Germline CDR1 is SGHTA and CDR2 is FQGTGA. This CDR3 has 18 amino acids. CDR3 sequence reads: CASSFMWVWWGLYNEQFF. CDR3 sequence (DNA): TGTGCCAGCAGCTTCATGTGGGTTTGGTGGGGCCTATACAATGAGCAGTTCTTC.

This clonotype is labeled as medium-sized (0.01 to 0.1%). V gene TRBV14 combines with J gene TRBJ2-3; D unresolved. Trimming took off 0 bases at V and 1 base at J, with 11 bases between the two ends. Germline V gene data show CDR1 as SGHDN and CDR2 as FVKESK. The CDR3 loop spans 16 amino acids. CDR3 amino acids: CASSQDRHSGTDTQYF. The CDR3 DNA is TGTGCCAGCAGCCAAGATCGGCATAGTGGCACAGATACGCAGTATTTT.

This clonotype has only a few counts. In nucleotides, the CDR3 is TGTGCCAGCAGCGAAAGACAGGGGGCCACCTACAATGAGCAGTTCTTC. Its translation is CASSERQGATYNEQFF. The rearrangement uses TRBV7-7 and TRBJ2-1, with 10 bases matching TRBD1. CDR3 length: 16 amino acids. V lost 5 bases, J lost 2 bases, and 6 bases stayed unmatched. The V gene's germline CDR1 is SSHAT and CDR2 FNYEAQ (reference sequence).

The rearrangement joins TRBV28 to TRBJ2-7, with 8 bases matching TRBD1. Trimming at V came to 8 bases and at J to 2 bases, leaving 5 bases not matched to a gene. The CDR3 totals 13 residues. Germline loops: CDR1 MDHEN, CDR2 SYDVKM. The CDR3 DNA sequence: TGTGCCAGCGCCAAGGGACAGGCCTACGAGCAGTACTTC. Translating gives CASAKGQAYEQYF.

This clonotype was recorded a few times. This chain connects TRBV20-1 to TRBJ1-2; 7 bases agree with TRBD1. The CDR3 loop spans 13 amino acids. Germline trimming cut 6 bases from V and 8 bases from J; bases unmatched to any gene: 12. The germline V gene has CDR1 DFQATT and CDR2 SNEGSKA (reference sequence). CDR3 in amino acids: CSAEPLTGEGYTF. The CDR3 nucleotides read TGCAGTGCCGAGCCTCTTACAGGGGAAGGCTACACCTTC.

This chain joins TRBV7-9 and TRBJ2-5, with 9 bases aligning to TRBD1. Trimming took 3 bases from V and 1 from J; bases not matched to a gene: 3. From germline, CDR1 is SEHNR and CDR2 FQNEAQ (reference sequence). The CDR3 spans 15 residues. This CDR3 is CASSLGQGGQETQYF. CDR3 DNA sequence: TGTGCCAGCAGCTTGGGACAGGGCGGCCAAGAGACCCAGTACTTC.